This record concerns one T cell receptor (beta chain) sequence. Its target is not known. This PCR relied on a set of 60 Vbeta primers and 13 Jbeta primers. Profiling relied on immunoSEQ multiplex PCR, and the TCRdb table lists in-frame clones only, not all of them. Of about 150,000 clones listed, nearly 80% were seen once; the top ten hold 0.95% to 1.4%. The data belong to a study of cytomegalovirus exposure and HLA in healthy donors. Trimming removed 3 bases from V and 8 bases from J; junction bases left unmatched: 7. The CDR3 runs to 14 residues. The germline gives CDR1 LGHNT, CDR2 FRNRAP. Notes on the study in general: A later analysis appeared to link common viral pathogens to several of the most significant clusters.

Material: PBMCs. The origin of this receptor is a male donor in good health and CMV-seronegative. The rearrangement joins TRBV12-5 to TRBJ1-3, with 7 bases that match TRBD1. In DNA form, the CDR3 reads TGTGCTAGTGGTTTAGGACAGGTTACGGACACCATATATTTT. Translation: CASGLGQVTDTIYF.